The 32 T cell receptor beta chains below all came from one sample that was sequenced in a study of CDR3 diversity in severe acne. Via MiXCR, TCRdb re-called the PCR reads, giving one row per CDR3 protein. This sample has some 84,000 distinct CDR3 sequences, with 45% to 65% found just once. Sequenced: blood. The receptors stem from a male donor in good health, without acne.

The sample holds many counts of this clonotype. V usage is TRBV5-6 and J usage is TRBJ1-5; perhaps TRBD1 as D (5 bases). The CDR3 sequence is 14 residues long. Trimming removed 1 base at V and 5 bases at J, with 10 bases between. Per germline, CDR1 SGHDT and CDR2 YYEEEE. CDR3 sequence (DNA): TGTGCCAGCAGCTTGTTTCAGACAGATCAGCCCCAGCATTTT. It codes for CASSLFQTDQPQHF.

V and J are TRBV6-9 and TRBJ2-7; D might be TRBD1 or TRBD2, each matching 6 bases. Deletions cut 6 bases from V and 7 bases from J, with 28 bases between. This CDR3 comprises 17 residues. Germline CDR1 and CDR2: MNHGY and SVAAGI. The CDR3 protein is CASSPRGLGGRSAEQYF. As DNA, the CDR3 is TGTGCCAGCAGCCCTCGGGGACTGGGGGGCAGGTCTGCAGAGCAGTACTTC.

This clonotype was seen at least ten times. This chain connects TRBV2 to TRBJ1-6; TRBD1 aligns across 9 bases. Looked up from germline, CDR1 is SNHLY and CDR2 is FYNNEI. This CDR3 region has 15 residues. The J segment lost 7 bases and the V segment lost 4 bases, leaving 5 bases of the junction unmatched. This CDR3 is CASSGRTGENSPLHF. The CDR3 DNA reads TGTGCCAGCAGTGGAAGGACAGGGGAGAATTCACCCCTCCACTTT.

Many counts were recorded for this clonotype. This chain connects TRBV24-1 to TRBJ2-5; D remains ambiguous. V gave up 0 bases and J gave up 0 bases, with 7 bases separating them. Germline V CDR1 and CDR2: KGHDR, SFDVKD. The CDR3 extends over 15 amino acids. CDR3 DNA: TGTGCCACCAGTGATTTGTCCAGAGACCAAGAGACCCAGTACTTC. Encoded protein: CATSDLSRDQETQYF.

The gene calls are TRBV12-3 or TRBV12-4 and TRBJ2-7; 7 bases map to TRBD2. Trimming at V came to 6 bases and at J to 2 bases, leaving 7 bases not matched to a gene. The CDR3 length is 14 residues. CDR3 protein: CASSLGAGAYEQYF. Written as DNA, the CDR3 is TGTGCCAGCAGCCTCGGCGCGGGGGCCTACGAGCAGTACTTC.

This CDR3 is CASSYSGGGGYTF. Here the CDR3 DNA reads TGTGCCAGCAGTTACTCAGGAGGTGGGGGCTACACCTTC. The genes are TRBV25-1 and TRBJ1-2; no clear D gene. The V end lost 5 bases, the J end lost 8 bases, and 15 bases lay between the germline ends. The CDR3 sequence is 13 residues long. The germline gives CDR1 MGHDK, CDR2 SYGVNS.

Of note for this clonotype: Mismatch with germline at one junction end may stem from a read error. The genes are TRBV10-2 and TRBJ1-3; no reliable D call. The V gene's germline CDR1 is WSHSY and CDR2 SAAADI. This CDR3 comprises 13 residues. For the CDR3, the DNA is TGCGCCAGCTGTGAGTCAGGAGTAAACACCATATATTTT. This sequence encodes CASCESGVNTIYF.

The chain uses TRBV19 and TRBJ1-5; 8 bases agree with TRBD1. CDR3 size: 16 residues. Germline V gives CDR1 LNHDA, CDR2 SQIVND (reference sequence). Losses at the gene ends were 7 bases for V and 3 bases for J; bases not matched to a gene: 11. DNA of the CDR3: TGTGCCAGTACCCAGGGGGGGGACAGGCCCAATCAGCCCCAGCATTTT. Its translation is CASTQGGDRPNQPQHF.

The chain has TRBV7-6 and TRBJ1-1; D is undetermined. The germline CDR1 and CDR2 sequences are SGHVS and FNYEAQ. Between the trimmed V and J ends, which lost 1 base and 0 bases, there was a span of 15 bases. There are 17 residues in the CDR3. The CDR3: CASSLVFAGGLNTEAFF. The CDR3 bases are TGTGCCAGCAGCTTAGTATTTGCGGGAGGCTTGAACACTGAAGCTTTCTTT.

This clonotype was seen ten or more times. V gene TRBV12-3 or TRBV12-4 combines with J gene TRBJ2-3; D not certain. Trimming shortened V by 2 bases and J by 4 bases, and 10 bases separated the two germline ends. The CDR3 is 14 residues long. The CDR3: CASSLQNGADTQYF. The CDR3 bases are TGTGCCAGCAGTTTACAAAACGGCGCAGATACGCAGTATTTT.

Ten or more counts support this clonotype. This sequence joins TRBV25-1 and TRBJ1-2; no firm D call. CDR3 length equals 13 residues. With 1 base removed from V and 4 bases from J, the gap between germline ends came to 7 bases. Germline V lookup: CDR1 MGHDK, CDR2 SYGVNS. The CDR3 DNA is TGTGCCAGCAGTGAATTCGGTGGCTATGGCTACACCTTC. As protein: CASSEFGGYGYTF.

The chain carries TRBV5-5 and TRBJ2-1, with 8 positions matching TRBD2. The germline V gene encodes CDR1 SGHKS and CDR2 YYEKEE (reference sequence). CDR3 length: 16 residues. J lost 3 bases, V lost 4 bases, and 9 bases had no gene match. The DNA of the CDR3 is TGTGCCAGCAGCCTCGGAGCGGGGGCTGGCTACAATGAGCAGTTCTTC. Translation: CASSLGAGAGYNEQFF.

J is TRBJ2-5 and V is TRBV5-5; D is unresolved. V lost 0 bases and J 4 bases, leaving 10 bases between the germline ends. Per germline, CDR1 SGHKS and CDR2 YYEKEE (reference sequence). The CDR3 is 14 amino acids. CDR3: CASSLAWAGETQYF. In DNA, the CDR3 is TGTGCCAGCAGCTTGGCCTGGGCTGGAGAGACCCAGTACTTC.

This clonotype was found many times. CDR3 loop: CASSESGGSSGNTIYF. CDR3 coding DNA: TGTGCCAGCAGTGAATCCGGCGGATCCTCTGGAAACACCATATATTTT. V gene TRBV25-1 combines with J gene TRBJ1-3; the D is unclear. Germline V gene sequence: CDR1 MGHDK, CDR2 SYGVNS. V lost 1 base to trimming and J lost 0 bases, with 10 bases between them. This CDR3 has 16 residues.

The chain has TRBV20-1 and TRBJ2-3; 9 bases are a match to TRBD2. CDR1 and CDR2 from the germline V gene are DFQATT and SNEGSKA (reference sequence). This CDR3 region has 15 residues. Germline trimming cut 4 bases from V and 11 bases from J; bases unmatched to any gene: 16. CDR3 in amino acids: CSAKDLAGPNNEQYF. As DNA, the CDR3 is TGCAGTGCTAAGGATCTAGCGGGACCAAACAATGAGCAGTATTTT.

J is TRBJ1-1 and V is TRBV10-1; no clear D gene. This CDR3 contains 16 residues. Germline lookup yields CDR1 WNHNN and CDR2 SYGVQD (reference sequence). Trimming shortened V by 3 bases and J by 0 bases, and 14 bases separated the two germline ends. CDR3 region: CASSDTSGSLNTEAFF. In DNA, the CDR3 is TGCGCCAGCAGTGACACTTCGGGTAGCCTGAACACTGAAGCTTTCTTT.

This clonotype was counted ten times or more. This chain uses TRBV9 with TRBJ2-5, with unresolved D. This CDR3 is 14 amino acids long. V gave up 4 bases and J gave up 4 bases, with 14 bases separating them. In germline, CDR1 is SGDLS, CDR2 YYNGEE. The CDR3 reads CASSPPGRGETQYF. CDR3 nucleotide sequence: TGTGCCAGCAGCCCACCTGGGCGTGGAGAGACCCAGTACTTC.

This chain joins TRBV20-1 and TRBJ2-2, with TRBD2 matching over 7 bases. The CDR3 runs to 15 residues. With 1 base clipped from V and 5 bases from J, the junction kept 7 bases outside the gene matches. Germline lookup yields CDR1 DFQATT and CDR2 SNEGSKA (reference sequence). CDR3 nucleotide sequence: TGCAGTGCTAGAGGGGGGGGACGAGAAACCGGGGAGCTGTTTTTT. It translates to CSARGGGRETGELFF.

At least ten counts were recorded for this clonotype. CDR3 in DNA: TGCAGCGTTGAGGACGGGGCCTCCTACGAGCAGTACTTC. Encoded protein: CSVEDGASYEQYF. The V and J genes are TRBV29-1 and TRBJ2-7; the D call may be TRBD1 or TRBD2 (5 bases each). Germline V gives CDR1 SQVTM, CDR2 ANQGSEA. This CDR3 spans 13 amino acids. V gave up 3 bases and J gave up 0 bases, with 9 bases separating them.

The CDR3 here is CSAETSGGADTQYF. The CDR3 nucleotides read TGCAGTGCTGAGACTAGCGGGGGGGCAGATACGCAGTATTTT. J is TRBJ2-3 and V is TRBV20-1, with 14 positions matching TRBD2. V lost 5 bases and J lost 4; bases outside the gene matches: 2. This CDR3 contains 14 residues. CDR1 and CDR2 (germline): DFQATT, SNEGSKA (reference sequence).

The rearrangement links TRBV24-1 to TRBJ2-7; weak D call: TRBD1 (7 bases). CDR1 is KGHDR and CDR2 is SFDVKD in the germline V gene. The V gene lost 10 bases and the J gene lost 5 bases, with 11 bases spanning the gap. This CDR3 region has 11 residues. This CDR3 is CATDREDEQYF. CDR3 bases: TGTGCCACAGACAGGGAGGACGAGCAGTACTTC.

The V gene is TRBV5-6, the J gene TRBJ1-6; D gene uncertain. The CDR3 is made up of 14 amino acids. The germline CDR1 and CDR2 sequences are SGHDT and YYEEEE. Trimming left V 5 bases short and J 0 bases short, with 6 bases between. Here the CDR3 reads CASSRSSYNSPLHF. The CDR3 nucleotides read TGTGCCAGCAGTAGGAGCTCCTATAATTCACCCCTCCACTTT.

The genes are TRBV29-1 and TRBJ2-5; 7 bases match TRBD1. This CDR3 comprises 13 residues. Germline CDR1 SQVTM, CDR2 ANQGSEA. The ends lost 3 bases at V and 5 bases at J; junction bases unmatched: 6. CDR3 loop: CSVEKTGIETQYF. The CDR3 DNA follows: TGCAGCGTTGAGAAGACAGGGATCGAGACCCAGTACTTC.

This clonotype has just a few counts. For the CDR3, the DNA is TGCAGTGCTAGACCCAATAGCGGGAGGGCCATCGAGCAGTACTTC. Protein product: CSARPNSGRAIEQYF. The rearrangement joins TRBV20-1 to TRBJ2-7; 11 nucleotides match TRBD2. J was trimmed by 6 bases and V by 2 bases; bases with no gene match: 9. This CDR3 contains 15 residues. CDR1 DFQATT and CDR2 SNEGSKA come from the germline V gene (reference sequence).

This chain connects TRBV7-8 to TRBJ1-1, with a weak D call TRBD1 (6 bases). V shed 4 bases and J shed 4 bases, with 16 bases lying between them. The CDR3 extends over 15 amino acids. Germline V gene data show CDR1 as SGHVS and CDR2 as FQNEAQ. The CDR3 sequence: CASSSHREYGTEAFF. The DNA for the CDR3 is TGTGCCAGCAGCTCTCACAGGGAGTACGGCACTGAAGCTTTCTTT.

A remark on this clonotype: A read error may produce the germline difference seen at one junction end. The genes are TRBV7-9 and TRBJ2-2; a possible D gene is TRBD2 (5 bases). This CDR3 spans 13 amino acids. The germline gives CDR1 SEHNR, CDR2 FQNEAQ (reference sequence). The CDR3 reads CAGSLPLAGELFF. The CDR3 region has the DNA TGTGCCGGCAGCTTGCCTTTAGCGGGGGAGCTGTTTTTT.

This clonotype has a single count. At one end, the junction sequence differs from germline, possibly due to a read error. V and J are TRBV5-5 and TRBJ1-2; 8 nucleotides match TRBD1. The CDR3 is made up of 14 amino acids. Looked up from germline, CDR1 is SGHKS and CDR2 is YYEKEE (reference sequence). In DNA, the CDR3 is TGCGCCAGCAAACCGACAGGGGAGAACTATGGCTACACCTTC. Encoded protein: CASKPTGENYGYTF.

The chain uses TRBV2 and TRBJ1-6; D not certain. V lost 7 bases, J lost 5 bases, and 9 bases lay in between. Germline V gives CDR1 SNHLY, CDR2 FYNNEI. This CDR3 has 13 amino acids. The CDR3 here is CASKTDDNSPLHF. CDR3 coding DNA: TGTGCCAGCAAAACAGATGATAATTCACCCCTCCACTTT.

To note about this clonotype: The junction departs from germline at one end; a sequencing error may be responsible. The chain couples TRBV7-7 to TRBJ2-7; D is perhaps TRBD1 (6 bases). The CDR3 totals 13 residues. CDR1 is SSHAT and CDR2 is FNYEAQ in the germline V gene (reference sequence). The CDR3: CASSPDRLSEQYF. DNA for the CDR3: TGTGCTAGCAGCCCCGACAGGTTAAGCGAGCAGTACTTC.

The sample holds a few counts of this clonotype. The chain links TRBV9 to TRBJ1-5; weak D call: TRBD1 (5 bases). In germline, CDR1 is SGDLS, CDR2 YYNGEE. V was pared by 2 bases and J by 9 bases, with 15 bases between. The length of the CDR3 is 14 residues. CDR3 in amino acids: CASSVSGTPPPQHF. The CDR3 bases are TGTGCCAGCAGCGTTTCCGGGACCCCTCCGCCCCAGCATTTT.

J is TRBJ1-1 and V is TRBV5-1; D is uncertain. Germline V gives CDR1 SGHRS, CDR2 YFSETQ. V was cut by 1 base and J by 5 bases, with 15 bases left in between. This CDR3 is 15 amino acids long. The CDR3 bases are TGCGCCAGCAGCTTGCAAGGGTTTGGTTTAACTGAAGCTTTCTTT. Translating gives CASSLQGFGLTEAFF.

This clonotype was found once. This chain connects TRBV5-6 to TRBJ2-7; D is tentatively TRBD1 or TRBD2 (5 bases each). V lost 2 bases and J 7 bases, leaving 10 bases between the germline ends. The germline gives CDR1 SGHDT, CDR2 YYEEEE. The CDR3 runs 12 residues. The CDR3 sequence is CASSFEEGEQYF. CDR3 coding DNA: TGTGCCAGCAGCTTCGAAGAGGGGGAGCAGTACTTC. Combining the CDR3 with reference TRBV5-6 and TRBJ2-7 gives the whole variable domain DAGVTQSPTHLIKTRGQQVTLRCSPKSGHDTVSWYQQALGQGPQFIFQYYEEEERQRGNFPDRFSGHQFPNYSSELNVNALLLGDSALYLCASSFEEGEQYFGPGTRLTVT.